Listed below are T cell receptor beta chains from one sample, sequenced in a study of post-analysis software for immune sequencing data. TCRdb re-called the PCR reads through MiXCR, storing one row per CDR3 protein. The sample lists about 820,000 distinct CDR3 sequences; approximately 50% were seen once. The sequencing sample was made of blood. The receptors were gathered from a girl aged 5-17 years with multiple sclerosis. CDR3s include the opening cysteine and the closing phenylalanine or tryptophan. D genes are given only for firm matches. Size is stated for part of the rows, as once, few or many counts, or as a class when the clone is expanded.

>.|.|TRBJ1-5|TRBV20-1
CSAPQVGERQSGNQPQHF
TGCAGTGCCCCCCAGGTTGGGGAACGACAATCGGGCAATCAGCCCCAGCATTTT
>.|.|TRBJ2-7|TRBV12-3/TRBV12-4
CASSFMAGDEQYF
TGTGCCAGCAGTTTTATGGCAGGGGACGAGCAGTACTTC
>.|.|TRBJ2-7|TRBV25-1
CASSASGTLSYEQYF
TGTGCCAGCAGTGCCTCCGGGACGCTCTCCTACGAGCAGTACTTC
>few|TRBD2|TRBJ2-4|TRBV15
CATSRAGGGTKNIQYF
TGTGCCACCAGCAGAGCCGGGGGGGGGACCAAAAACATTCAGTACTTC
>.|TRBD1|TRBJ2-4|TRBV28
CASSPQTGSLAKNIQYF
TGTGCCAGCAGTCCTCAGACAGGGAGTCTAGCCAAAAACATTCAGTACTTC
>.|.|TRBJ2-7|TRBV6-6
CASSYSGGPNEQYF
TGTGCCAGCAGTTACTCTGGGGGGCCTAACGAGCAGTACTTC
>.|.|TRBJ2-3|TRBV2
CASIGGSVGPADTQYF
TGTGCCAGCATCGGGGGATCTGTAGGCCCGGCAGATACGCAGTATTTT
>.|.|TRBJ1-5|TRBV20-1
CSAREWGMGQPQHF
TGCAGTGCTAGAGAATGGGGGATGGGTCAGCCCCAGCATTTT
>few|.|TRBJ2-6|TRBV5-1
CASSLVAANSGANVLTF
TGCGCCAGCAGCTTGGTGGCAGCAAACTCTGGGGCCAACGTCCTGACTTTC
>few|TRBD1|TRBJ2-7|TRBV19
CASSSPGQGTYEQYF
TGTGCCAGCAGTAGTCCGGGACAGGGTACCTACGAGCAGTACTTC
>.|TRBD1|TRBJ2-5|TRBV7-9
CASRSQGYPPQYF
TGTGCCAGCAGATCACAGGGGTATCCCCCGCAGTACTTC
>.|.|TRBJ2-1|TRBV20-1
CSAREPPGSEQFF
TGCAGTGCTAGAGAGCCTCCGGGGAGTGAGCAGTTCTTC
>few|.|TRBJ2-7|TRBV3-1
CASSQDQIPDRLIPLYEQYF
TGTGCCAGCAGCCAAGATCAAATTCCGGACCGTTTAATTCCCCTCTACGAGCAGTACTTC
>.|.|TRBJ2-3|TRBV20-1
CSARDPGGGTDTQYF
TGCAGTGCTAGAGATCCTGGAGGGGGGACAGATACGCAGTATTTT
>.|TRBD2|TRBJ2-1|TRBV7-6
CASSPASGSYNEQFF
TGTGCCAGCAGCCCCGCTAGCGGCTCCTACAATGAGCAGTTCTTC
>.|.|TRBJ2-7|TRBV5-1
CASSPGPLGSYEQYF
TGCGCCAGCAGCCCGGGACCCCTGGGGTCCTACGAGCAGTACTTC
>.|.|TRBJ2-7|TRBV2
CASSEGHFSYEQYF
TGTGCCAGCAGTGAAGGACACTTCTCCTACGAGCAGTACTTC
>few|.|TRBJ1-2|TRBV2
CASEGTTILPYGYTF
TGTGCCAGCGAGGGGACAACGATATTACCCTATGGCTACACCTTC
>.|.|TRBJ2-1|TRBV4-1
CASSQDTNRNEQFF
TGCGCCAGCAGCCAAGATACGAACAGGAATGAGCAGTTCTTC
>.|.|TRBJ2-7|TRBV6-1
CASSETRYEQYF
TGTGCCAGCAGTGAAACACGGTACGAGCAGTACTTC
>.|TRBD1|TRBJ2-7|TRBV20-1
CSARDGTGAREQYF
TGCAGTGCTAGAGATGGGACAGGGGCGAGGGAGCAGTACTTC
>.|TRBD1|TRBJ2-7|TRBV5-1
CASSLGDRAHERYF
TGCGCCAGCAGCTTGGGGGACAGGGCCCACGAGCGGTACTTC
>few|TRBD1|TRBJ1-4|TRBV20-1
CSADRDRGREKLFF
TGCAGTGCTGACCGGGACAGGGGGCGCGAAAAACTGTTTTTT
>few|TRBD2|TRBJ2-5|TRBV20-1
CSASPTSGIRETQYF
TGCAGTGCTAGCCCAACCAGCGGGATAAGAGAGACCCAGTACTTC
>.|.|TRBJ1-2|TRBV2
CASSERRDYGYTF
TGTGCCAGCAGTGAAAGGAGGGACTATGGCTACACCTTC
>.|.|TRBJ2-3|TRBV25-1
CASRGPWRGEDTQYF
TGTGCCAGCAGAGGGCCGTGGAGGGGGGAAGATACGCAGTATTTT
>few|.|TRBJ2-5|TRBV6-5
CASSPRTEQETQYF
TGTGCCAGCAGTCCGCGGACAGAACAAGAGACCCAGTACTTC
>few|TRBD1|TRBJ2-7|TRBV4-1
CASSLGGTAPYEQYF
TGCGCCAGCAGCCTGGGTGGGACAGCGCCCTACGAGCAGTACTTC
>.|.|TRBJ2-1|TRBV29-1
CSVEFIGGNEQFF
TGCAGCGTTGAATTTATCGGGGGCAATGAGCAGTTCTTC
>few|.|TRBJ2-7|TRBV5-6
CASSLFVISGEQYF
TGTGCCAGCAGCTTGTTCGTGATATCAGGCGAGCAGTACTTC
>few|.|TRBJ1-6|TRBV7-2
CASSLAPGIRSPLHF
TGTGCCAGCAGCTTAGCGCCAGGAATTCGGTCACCCCTCCACTTT
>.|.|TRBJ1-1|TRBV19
CASTSDRGPTEAFF
.
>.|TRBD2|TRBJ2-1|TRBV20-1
CSATHSGRRSEQFF
TGCAGTGCTACTCATAGCGGGAGACGCAGTGAGCAGTTCTTC
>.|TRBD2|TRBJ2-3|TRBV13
CASSSSGPPDTQYF
TGTGCCAGCAGCTCTAGCGGGCCGCCAGATACGCAGTATTTT
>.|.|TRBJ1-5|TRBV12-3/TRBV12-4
CASSLASGAGNQPQHF
TGTGCCAGCAGTTTAGCATCTGGGGCCGGCAATCAGCCCCAGCATTTT
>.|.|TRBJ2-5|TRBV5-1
CASSPTKETQYF
TGCGCCAGCAGCCCGACAAAAGAGACCCAGTACTTC
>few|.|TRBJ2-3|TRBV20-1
CSAKSPPSDTQYF
TGCAGTGCTAAGTCTCCACCGTCGGATACGCAGTATTTT
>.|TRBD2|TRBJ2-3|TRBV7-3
CASSLTGTSGIRTDTQYF
TGTGCCAGCAGCTTAACGGGGACTAGCGGGATTCGCACAGATACGCAGTATTTT
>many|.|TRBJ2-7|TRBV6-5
CASSPTGNYEQYF
TGTGCCAGCAGCCCCACAGGAAACTACGAGCAGTACTTC
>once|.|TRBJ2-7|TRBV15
CATSREPYEQYF
TGTGCCACCAGCAGAGAGCCCTACGAGCAGTACTTC
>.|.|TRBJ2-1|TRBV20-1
CSAMRGATANEQFF
TGCAGTGCTATGAGAGGCGCCACTGCCAATGAGCAGTTCTTC
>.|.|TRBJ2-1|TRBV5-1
CASSFRDIYNEQFF
TGCGCCAGCAGCTTCCGGGACATTTACAATGAGCAGTTCTTC
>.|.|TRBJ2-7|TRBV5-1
CASSLGFGTGYYEQYF
TGCGCCAGCAGCTTGGGCTTCGGGACCGGGTACTACGAGCAGTACTTC
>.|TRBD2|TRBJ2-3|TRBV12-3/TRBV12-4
CASTLLAGGTDTQYF
TGTGCCAGCACCCTACTAGCGGGAGGGACAGATACGCAGTATTTT
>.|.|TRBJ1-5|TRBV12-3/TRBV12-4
CASSLAGARSNQPQHF
TGTGCCAGCAGCCTTGCGGGGGCGCGTTCCAATCAGCCCCAGCATTTT
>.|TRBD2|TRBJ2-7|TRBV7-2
CASSLRMRPGLAGHYEQYF
TGTGCCAGCAGCTTAAGGATGCGACCGGGACTAGCGGGGCACTACGAGCAGTACTTC
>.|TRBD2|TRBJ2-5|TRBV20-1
CSAFPIAGGWQGTQYF
TGCAGTGCTTTCCCGATAGCGGGAGGGTGGCAAGGGACCCAGTACTTC
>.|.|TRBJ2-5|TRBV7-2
CASSLDPGRAQQYF
TGTGCCAGCAGCTTAGACCCGGGCAGGGCGCAGCAGTACTTC
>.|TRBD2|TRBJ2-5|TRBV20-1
CSARDWETSRHQETQYF
TGTAGTGCTAGAGATTGGGAGACTAGCAGACACCAAGAGACCCAGTACTTC
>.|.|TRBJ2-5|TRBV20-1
CSARLNSETQYF
TGCAGTGCTAGGCTCAATTCAGAGACCCAGTACTTC
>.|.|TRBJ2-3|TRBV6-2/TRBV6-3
CASSYAKVSDTQYF
TGTGCCAGCAGCTACGCGAAAGTGTCAGATACGCAGTATTTT
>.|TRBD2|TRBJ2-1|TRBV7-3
CASSLRGGDSIYNEQFF
TGTGCCAGCAGCTTGCGGGGGGGGGACTCGATCTACAATGAGCAGTTCTTC
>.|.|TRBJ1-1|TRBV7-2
CASSLEGWVGRTEAFF
TGTGCCAGCAGCTTAGAAGGATGGGTGGGGCGGACTGAAGCTTTCTTT
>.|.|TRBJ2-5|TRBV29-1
CSVVRQQETQYF
TGCAGCGTTGTCCGGCAACAAGAGACCCAGTACTTC
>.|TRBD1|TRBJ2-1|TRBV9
CASSVGGQGLNEQFF
TGTGCCAGCAGCGTAGGGGGACAGGGGTTGAATGAGCAGTTCTTC